This TCR beta chain was identified in a study of blood T cell repertoires in COVID-19. For the study at large: There were acute and convalescent COVID-19 samples, and they came from the United States, Italy and Spain.

The V gene lost 3 bases and the J gene lost 4 bases, with 21 bases spanning the gap. The germline V gene has CDR1 GTSNPN and CDR2 SVGIG (reference sequence). The CDR3 is 16 residues long. Per the original methods: From reference gene primer amplification, estimates of nucleated cell counts were derived. This table comes from immunoSEQ multiplex PCR, and its TCRdb copy is limited to in-frame clones, with some not included. Clone size and V and J calls were adopted from that table, with D and trimming inferred from the DNA. This sample has about 190,000 clones, with more than 85% found just once. The source is a man aged 25 to 40 with acute or convalescent COVID-19. This chain links TRBV30 with TRBJ1-2; D perhaps matches TRBD1 (5 bases). The specimen was peripheral blood. In DNA, the CDR3 is TGTGCCTGGAGGGACCGGGGGGTTCGTTTCTTCTATGGCTACACCTTC. Protein product: CAWRDRGVRFFYGYTF.